The 9 T cell receptor beta chains below all came from one sample that was sequenced in a study of T cells in Graves' hyperthyroidism and ophthalmopathy. Regions amplified from RNA transcripts were the TCR beta CDR3 regions. The primer set for the first-round RT-PCR of the TCR CDR3 was HTBI. TCRdb reprocessed the multiplex PCR reads via MiXCR and lists one record per CDR3 protein. Among some 510,000 distinct CDR3 sequences, about 20% were seen once, and the ten largest hold about a quarter. The sequenced material came from blood. All receptors come from a man in his late teens or twenties with Graves' hyperthyroidism.

This clonotype was picked up one time. This chain uses TRBV2 with TRBJ1-3; D is possibly TRBD1 (6 bases). The CDR3 loop spans 15 amino acids. Germline values: CDR1 SNHLY, CDR2 FYNNEI. Trimming took 6 bases from V and 0 from J, leaving 12 bases between them. As DNA, the CDR3 is TGTGCCAGCAGCGAGTTCAGGGGCTCTGGAAACACCATATATTTT. Its translation is CASSEFRGSGNTIYF.

This clonotype was seen many times. The V call is TRBV30, the J call TRBJ2-7, with TRBD2 matching over 7 bases. Losses at the gene ends were 1 base for V and 2 bases for J; bases not matched to a gene: 5. Germline CDR1 GTSNPN, CDR2 SVGIG (reference sequence). This CDR3 region has 14 residues. The CDR3 spells CAWSGGGRPYEQYF. CDR3 nucleotides: TGTGCCTGGAGTGGGGGAGGGCGCCCCTACGAGCAGTACTTC. Supplemented by reference TRBV30 and TRBJ2-7, the full variable domain reads SQTIHQWPATLVQPVGSPLSLECTVEGTSNPNLYWYRQAAGRGLQLLFYSVGIGQISSEVPQNLSASRPQDRQFILSSKKLLLSDSGFYLCAWSGGGRPYEQYFGPGTRLTVT.

This clonotype came up many times. This sequence joins TRBV4-2 and TRBJ2-5; tentative D call: TRBD1 (6 bases). Germline V lookup: CDR1 LGHNA, CDR2 YNFKEQ. The length of the CDR3 is 15 residues. The V end lost 0 bases, the J end lost 5 bases, and 13 bases lay between the germline ends. CDR3 sequence (DNA): TGTGCCAGCAGCCAAGAAGGACAGAAGGGGGAGACCCAGTACTTC. Translation gives CASSQEGQKGETQYF.

This clonotype has ten or more counts. V is TRBV29-1 and J is TRBJ1-1; D gene ambiguous. Trimming removed 6 bases at V and 0 bases at J, with 11 bases between. The CDR3 is 13 residues long. Germline CDR1 is SQVTM and CDR2 is ANQGSEA. The CDR3 DNA reads TGCAGCGTCCGGAAGGCAATGAACACTGAAGCTTTCTTT. Translated, it gives CSVRKAMNTEAFF. Based on the CDR3 plus reference TRBV29-1 and TRBJ1-1, the full variable domain is SAVISQKPSRDICQRGTSLTIQCQVDSQVTMMFWYRQQPGQSLTLIATANQGSEATYESGFVIDKFPISRPNLTFSTLTVSNMSPEDSSIYLCSVRKAMNTEAFFGQGTRLTVV.

The chain is built from TRBV6-1 and TRBJ2-7; D gene unclear. The germline V gene encodes CDR1 MNHNS and CDR2 SASEGT. This CDR3 spans 15 amino acids. The V and J ends lost 4 bases and 4 bases respectively, with 17 bases between them. The DNA for the CDR3 is TGTGCCAGCAGTGGCAGGACGGCCCTCGAATACGAGCAGTACTTC. This codes for CASSGRTALEYEQYF.

The sample holds a few counts of this clonotype. This sequence joins TRBV30 and TRBJ2-7; TRBD2 is a possible D gene (5 bases). The CDR3 is 13 amino acids. The germline CDR1 and CDR2 sequences are GTSNPN and SVGIG (reference sequence). Trimming cost V 4 bases and J 5 bases, with 15 bases left between them. In DNA, the CDR3 is TGTGCCTGGATCCAGGACTCACTCCACGAGCAGTACTTC. Its translation is CAWIQDSLHEQYF.

This clonotype was seen many times. The chain links TRBV9 to TRBJ2-7; D gene ambiguous. Germline CDR1 SGDLS, CDR2 YYNGEE. The V and J ends lost 4 bases and 2 bases respectively, with 13 bases between them. The CDR3 has 14 amino acids. CDR3 bases: TGTGCCAGCAGCCCGACGACTTCTACCTACGAGCAGTACTTC. This codes for CASSPTTSTYEQYF.

In the case of this clonotype: This may come from a read error, since a much larger clone is one base off. This chain uses TRBV27 with TRBJ1-1; tentative D call: TRBD1 (5 bases). The CDR3 covers 14 residues. Germline loops: CDR1 MNHEY, CDR2 SMNVEV (reference sequence). CDR3: CASSFGRANTEACF. DNA of the CDR3: TGTGCCAGCAGTTTCGGCAGGGCGAACACTGAAGCTTGCTTT.

In this sample, this clonotype turned up many times. V and J are TRBV15 and TRBJ1-2; possibly TRBD1 for D (6 bases). The CDR3 consists of 17 residues. Trimming removed 0 bases from V and 3 bases from J, with 17 bases in between. Germline V gives CDR1 LNHNV, CDR2 YYDKDF (reference sequence). CDR3 bases: TGTGCCACCAGCAGAGATAGTTTTCGCTGGACAGACTATGGCTACACCTTC. This translates into CATSRDSFRWTDYGYTF. Combining the CDR3 with reference TRBV15 and TRBJ1-2 gives the whole variable domain DAMVIQNPRYQVTQFGKPVTLSCSQTLNHNVMYWYQQKSSQAPKLLFHYYDKDFNNEADTPDNFQSRRPNTSFCFLDIRSPGLGDTAMYLCATSRDSFRWTDYGYTFGSGTRLTVV.